This T cell receptor beta chain was captured in a study of blood T cells in healthy people across ages (dated by TCRdb to about 2015). Broadly, across the study: In model experiments, roughly one uniquely barcoded TCR beta cDNA molecule per two T cells was captured by template switching. To track age-related changes in TCR beta repertoire diversity, the study relied on deep sequencing normalized with unique cDNA molecular identifiers. Donors were grouped into four age groups: young (average approximately 16 years), middle-aged (around 39), aged (around 56) and long-lived (approximately 82). Donors of different ages were randomly distributed across sequencing lanes to avoid experimental bias. For two donors (one aged 18 to 29 and one aged 80 or older), the study analyzed two additional independent replicas of 1 million unique cDNA reads from the same blood draw. General conclusions and limits of the study: Estimates of total diversity based on one million sequenced T cells were regarded as lower bounds and as underestimates. Compared with the aged group, the long-lived group had more naive CD4+ T cells, fewer expanded clones and increased TCR diversity, suggesting age selection. The CMV infection status of donors was not known, potentially confounding age-related changes in expanded clonotypes. Conclusive comparison of naive and antigen-experienced compartments was prevented by the profiling of bulk unsorted PBMCs. There was a strong correlation between observed TCR beta diversity and the percentage of naive T cells measured by flow cytometry. As age increased, observed TCR beta diversity per million T cells dropped in a roughly linear way, and a significant reduction was already evident by age roughly 36.

V was cut back by 4 bases and J by 4 bases, leaving a gap of 22 bases between them. From cysteine to phenylalanine, the CDR3 is 17 amino acids long. Of the read, only the CDR3 DNA is kept; its 51 bases are in frame from base 1. Sequences MNHEY (CDR1) and SVGAGI (CDR2) are obtained from the germline V gene. Donors were 30 to 45 systemically healthy Caucasian individuals from Russia aged roughly 6 to 90 years. Each donor gave 8 to 10 milliliters of peripheral blood, collected into EDTA-treated Vacutainer tubes. Ficoll-Paque density-gradient centrifugation was used to isolate PBMCs, with at least 6.5 million per sample. Trizol reagent was used to extract total RNA from the PBMCs, yielding at least 5.5 micrograms per sample. Naive CD45RAhigh/CD27high T cell percentages were measured by flow cytometry on a PBMC aliquot from every donor. Library method: 5' RACE. Sequenced using an Illumina HiSeq 2500. A second PCR of roughly 7 to 11 cycles was performed with a sample-barcoded 5' primer and a J-beta primer mix. A unique molecular identifier was introduced onto each TCR beta cDNA molecule by a template-switch 5' adaptor carrying 12 random nucleotides. Each sample yielded at least 3 million CDR3-containing paired-end reads. The Mint cDNA synthesis kit, primed by a TRBC-specific oligonucleotide, was used to synthesize first-strand cDNA from all RNA. All cDNA was treated with uracil-DNA glycosylase and then went through a first 18-cycle PCR with the universal primers M1SS and BC2_uni_R. The original pipeline was this. For normalization, 1 million high-quality reads, each with a distinct molecular identifier, were randomly selected from each sample. Reads with shared molecular identifiers were discarded instead of being binned into consensus sequences. MiTCR, with a Q25 quality threshold and the strictest error-elimination algorithm, was used for CDR3 identification, clonotype clustering and error correction. A nonparametric unseen species model using Euler transformation provided a lower-bound estimate of total TCR beta diversity. TCRdb reprocessed the public reads (quality trimming at Q25 with fastp, clone calling with MiXCR) and kept in-frame beta chains. Each record represents a unique CDR3 protein, reported with the most common genes and DNA among its rows. The V and J calls were not made by the authors but by TCRdb's processing. This sample lists approximately 1,100,000 distinct CDR3 sequences; under 55% were detected once. Over 15% of the sample is held by the ten biggest clonotypes.

Remarks on this clonotype: Its antigen is still unknown. One base away there is no much larger clone; base qualities are not given.

The chain was built from TRBV6-5 and TRBJ1-2; the D region possibly corresponds to TRBD1 (5 bases align). The sequence came from a woman aged 55-75 years in good health. Sequencing used blood. Read as DNA, the sequence is TGTGCCAGCAGTTTGGTGGGGACCCGCAGGGATGGCTATGGCTACACCTTC. Its product reads: CASSLVGTRRDGYGYTF.